This T cell receptor (beta chain) was recovered during a study of early T cells in non-severe SARS-CoV-2 infection. Study overall: Sequencing of unsorted whole blood was done on bulk RNA, leaving chains unpaired.

V lost 5 bases to trimming and J lost 7 bases; unmatched junction nucleotides: 4. The germline V gene encodes CDR1 SNHLY and CDR2 FYNNEI. The CDR3 has 13 residues. Unique molecular identifiers were affixed to single, distinct cDNA molecules. TCRdb fed the 5' RACE reads into MiXCR, producing one record per CDR3 protein. The table records tens of thousands of distinct CDR3 sequences, 10% of them present only once. Study-wide findings and caveats: Private and CD4 specificities were missed by VDJdb matching, skewed to anti-spike CD8.

Note on this clonotype: Its antigen is unidentified.

The TCR sequence derives from an adult who was a healthcare worker with PCR-confirmed SARS-CoV-2 infection or an uninfected control (not recorded which). The source material was whole blood. V gene TRBV2 combines with J gene TRBJ2-1, with TRBD1 identical over 8 bases. CDR3 region: CASSSRQGNEQFF. The CDR3 region has the DNA TGTGCCAGCAGTAGTCGACAGGGGAATGAGCAGTTCTTC.